The clone carrying this T cell receptor beta chain came up many times. What it binds is unknown. By 5'RACE with 10-nucleotide random UMIs, the cDNA was made. Over 160 million TCR-beta sequences (from 15-18 subjects) were yielded by each sequencing run. TCRdb redid the calling of the 5' RACE reads with MiXCR, one entry per CDR3 protein. The sample holds roughly 100,000 distinct CDR3 sequences, about 3.8% seen once. The starting material, 2 million PBMCs stored at -80 C, gave rise to the unsorted libraries. The sample comes from a study of neurological immune-mediated disorders. Findings of the study overall: Among expanded clones, no CDR3 amino acid sequences were shared across subjects, a pattern suggesting private repertoires in all groups.

This CDR3 spans 14 amino acids. V lost 7 bases to trimming and J lost 4 bases, with 18 bases between them. Germline values: CDR1 SQVTM, CDR2 ANQGSEA. The clonotype originates from a woman aged 18-29 years with multiple sclerosis. Sequenced sample: PBMCs. V and J are TRBV29-1 and TRBJ2-3; D unresolved. The chain's CDR3 is CSARSGVVADTQYF. The CDR3 nucleotides are TGCAGCGCCCGTTCTGGCGTCGTGGCAGATACGCAGTATTTT.